One sample yielded the 5 T cell receptor beta chains listed below, sequenced in a study of OX40 agonist ivuxolimab in advanced cancers. TCRdb's copy holds only in-frame clones and misses some; the assay was immunoSEQ multiplex PCR. Among 95,000 to 150,000 clones listed, just under 95% were seen once. Sequenced material: CD4+ or CD8+ T cells sorted from blood, taken in a trial of the OX40 agonist ivuxolimab. The receptors here all came from an adult with an advanced solid tumor such as melanoma, head and neck, liver or kidney cancer.

This chain joins TRBV6-4 and TRBJ2-2, with D unresolved. V dropped 6 bases and J dropped 1 base, with 0 bases sitting between them. Germline V gives CDR1 MRHNA, CDR2 SNTAGT. The CDR3 runs 11 residues. The CDR3 here is CASRNTGELFF. As DNA, the CDR3 is TGTGCCAGCAGGAACACCGGGGAGCTGTTTTTT.

In its sample, this clone was seen once. The chain recombines TRBV18 with TRBJ2-1; 11 positions match TRBD2. V was pared by 3 bases and J by 4 bases, with 14 bases of the junction left unmatched. The germline CDR1 and CDR2 sequences are KGHSH and LQKENI. The CDR3 contains 19 residues. For the CDR3, the DNA is TGTGCCAGCTCACCGAGGACTAGCGGGCGTACAAAGGAGTACAATGAGCAGTTCTTC. It specifies CASSPRTSGRTKEYNEQFF.

The rearrangement joins TRBV4-1 to TRBJ1-6; D remains ambiguous. Germline V gene data show CDR1 as MGHRA and CDR2 as YSYEKL. This CDR3 has 17 residues. V shed 0 bases and J shed 5 bases, with 14 bases lying between them. Here the CDR3 reads CASSQDRGRRDNSPLHF. The DNA for the CDR3 is TGCGCCAGCAGCCAAGACCGTGGCAGGAGGGATAATTCACCCCTCCACTTT.

The CDR3: CASSLAADYNEQFF. CDR3 DNA: TGCGCCAGCAGCTTGGCCGCAGACTACAATGAGCAGTTCTTC. The V gene is TRBV5-1, the J gene TRBJ2-1; D uncertain. There are 14 residues in the CDR3. From germline, CDR1 is SGHRS and CDR2 YFSETQ. Trimming took off 0 bases at V and 3 bases at J, with 7 bases between the two ends.

The gene calls are TRBV23-1 and TRBJ2-7, with D uncertain. TRBV23-1 counts as an open reading frame of uncertain function. The CDR3 has 15 residues. V was clipped by 3 bases and J by 2 bases, with 14 bases between them. CDR3 in DNA: TGCGCCAGCAGTCATCTTACATATACTCCCTACGAGCAGTACTTC. This translates into CASSHLTYTPYEQYF.